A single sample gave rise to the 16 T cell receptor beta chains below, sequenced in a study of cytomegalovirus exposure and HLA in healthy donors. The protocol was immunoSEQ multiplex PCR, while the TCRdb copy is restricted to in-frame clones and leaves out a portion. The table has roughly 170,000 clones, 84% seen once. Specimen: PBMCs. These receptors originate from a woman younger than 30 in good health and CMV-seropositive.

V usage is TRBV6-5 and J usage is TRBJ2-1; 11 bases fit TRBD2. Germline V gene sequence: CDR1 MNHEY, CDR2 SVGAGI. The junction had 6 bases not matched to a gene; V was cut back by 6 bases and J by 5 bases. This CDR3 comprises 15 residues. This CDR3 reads CASRITSGGNNEQFF. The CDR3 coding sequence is TGTGCCAGCAGAATTACTAGCGGGGGTAACAATGAGCAGTTCTTC.

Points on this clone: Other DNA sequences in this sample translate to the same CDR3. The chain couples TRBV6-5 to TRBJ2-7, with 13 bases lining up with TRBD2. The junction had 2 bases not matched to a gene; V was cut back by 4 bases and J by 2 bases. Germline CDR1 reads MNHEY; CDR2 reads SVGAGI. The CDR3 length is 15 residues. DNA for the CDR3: TGTGCCAGCAGTTCGACTAGCGGGGGGACCTACGAGCAGTACTTC. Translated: CASSSTSGGTYEQYF.

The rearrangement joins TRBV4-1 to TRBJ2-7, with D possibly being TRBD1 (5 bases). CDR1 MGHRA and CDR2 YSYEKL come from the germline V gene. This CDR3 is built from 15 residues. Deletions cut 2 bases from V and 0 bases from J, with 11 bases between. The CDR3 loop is CASSQLMGHSYEQYF. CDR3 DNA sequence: TGCGCCAGCAGCCAATTAATGGGGCACTCCTACGAGCAGTACTTC.

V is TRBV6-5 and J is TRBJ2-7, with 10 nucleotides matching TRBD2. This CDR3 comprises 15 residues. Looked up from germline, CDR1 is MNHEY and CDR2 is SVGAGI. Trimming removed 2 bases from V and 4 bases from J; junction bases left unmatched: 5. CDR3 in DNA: TGTGCCAGCAGTTACGGGCTAGCGGGGGATTACGAGCAGTACTTC. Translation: CASSYGLAGDYEQYF.

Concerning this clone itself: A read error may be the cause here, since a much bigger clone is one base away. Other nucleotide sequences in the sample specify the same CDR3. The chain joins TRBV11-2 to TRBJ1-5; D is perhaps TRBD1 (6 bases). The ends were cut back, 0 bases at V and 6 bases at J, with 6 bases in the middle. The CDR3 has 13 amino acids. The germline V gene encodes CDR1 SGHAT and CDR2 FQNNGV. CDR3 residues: CASSLDRGQPQHF. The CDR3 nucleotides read TGTGCCAGCAGCTTAGACAGGGGTCAGCCCCAGCATTTT.

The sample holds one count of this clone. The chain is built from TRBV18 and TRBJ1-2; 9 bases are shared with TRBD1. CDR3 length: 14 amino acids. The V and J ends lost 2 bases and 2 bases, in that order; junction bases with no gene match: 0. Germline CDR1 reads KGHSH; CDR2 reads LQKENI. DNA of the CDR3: TGTGCCAGCTCACCAGGGACAGGGAACTATGGCTACACCTTC. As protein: CASSPGTGNYGYTF. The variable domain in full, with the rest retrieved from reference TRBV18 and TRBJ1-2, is NAGVMQNPRHLVRRRGQEARLRCSPMKGHSHVYWYRQLPEEGLKFMVYLQKENIIDESGMPKERFSAEFPKEGPSILRIQQVVRGDSAAYFCASSPGTGNYGYTFGSGTRLTVV.

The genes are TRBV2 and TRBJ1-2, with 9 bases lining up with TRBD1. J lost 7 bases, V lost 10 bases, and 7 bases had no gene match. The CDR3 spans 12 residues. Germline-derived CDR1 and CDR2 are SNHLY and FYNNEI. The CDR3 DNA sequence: TGTGCCATCCGGGACAGGGTGGGTGGCTACACCTTC. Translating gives CAIRDRVGGYTF. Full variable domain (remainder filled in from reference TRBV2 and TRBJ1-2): EPEVTQTPSHQVTQMGQEVILRCVPISNHLYFYWYRQILGQKVEFLVSFYNNEISEKSEIFDDQFSVERPDGSNFTLKIRSTKLEDSAMYFCAIRDRVGGYTFGSGTRLTVV.

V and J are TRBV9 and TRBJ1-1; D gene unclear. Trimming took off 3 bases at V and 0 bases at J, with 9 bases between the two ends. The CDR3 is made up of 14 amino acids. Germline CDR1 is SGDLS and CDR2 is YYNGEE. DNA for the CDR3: TGTGCCAGCAGCGGCCTGGGCATGAACACTGAAGCTTTCTTT. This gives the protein CASSGLGMNTEAFF.

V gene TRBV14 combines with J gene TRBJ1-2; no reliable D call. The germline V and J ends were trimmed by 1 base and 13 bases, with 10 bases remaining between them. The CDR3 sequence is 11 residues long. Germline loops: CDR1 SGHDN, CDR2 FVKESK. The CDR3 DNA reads TGTGCCAGCAGCCAAGCAGCCCGACTCACCTTC. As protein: CASSQAARLTF.

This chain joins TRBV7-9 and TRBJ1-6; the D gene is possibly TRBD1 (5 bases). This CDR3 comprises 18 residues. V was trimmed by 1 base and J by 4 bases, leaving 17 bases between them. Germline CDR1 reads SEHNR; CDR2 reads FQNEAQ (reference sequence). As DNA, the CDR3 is TGTGCCAGCAGCTTAGAGGGGCAGGCTGTCCATTATAATTCACCCCTCCACTTT. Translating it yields CASSLEGQAVHYNSPLHF.

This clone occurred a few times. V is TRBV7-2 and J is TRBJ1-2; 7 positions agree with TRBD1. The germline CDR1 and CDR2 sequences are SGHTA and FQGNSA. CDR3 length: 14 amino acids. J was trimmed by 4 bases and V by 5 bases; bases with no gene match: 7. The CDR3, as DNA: TGTGCCAGCAGCGGTCTGGGACAGAGCTATGGCTACACCTTC. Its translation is CASSGLGQSYGYTF.

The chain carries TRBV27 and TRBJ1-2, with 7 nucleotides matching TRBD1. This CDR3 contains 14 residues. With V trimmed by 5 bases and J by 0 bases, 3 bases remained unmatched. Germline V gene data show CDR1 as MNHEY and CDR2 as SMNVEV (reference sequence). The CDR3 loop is CASSPQGANYGYTF. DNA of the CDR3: TGTGCCAGCAGTCCGCAGGGGGCTAACTATGGCTACACCTTC.

The DNA for the CDR3 is TGTGCCAGCAGACCAAGCGGGGGCCTACGGACAGATACGCAGTATTTT. Translated: CASRPSGGLRTDTQYF. The chain combines TRBV7-2 with TRBJ2-3; the match to TRBD2 covers 8 bases. Germline assignment: CDR1 SGHTA and CDR2 FQGNSA. The CDR3 runs to 16 residues. The trim removed 6 bases at V and 3 bases at J, leaving 11 bases unmatched.

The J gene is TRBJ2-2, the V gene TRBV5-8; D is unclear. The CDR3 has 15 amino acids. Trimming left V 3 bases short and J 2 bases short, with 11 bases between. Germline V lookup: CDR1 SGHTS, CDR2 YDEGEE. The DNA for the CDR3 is TGTGCCAGCAGCTGGAGTGTGAGAAACACCGGGGAGCTGTTTTTT. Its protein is CASSWSVRNTGELFF.

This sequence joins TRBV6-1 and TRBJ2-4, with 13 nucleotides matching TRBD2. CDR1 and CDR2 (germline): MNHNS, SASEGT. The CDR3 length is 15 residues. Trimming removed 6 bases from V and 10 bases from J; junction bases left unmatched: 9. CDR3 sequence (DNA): TGTGCCAGCAGGTCAGAGACGGGACTAGCGGGGATTCAGTACTTC. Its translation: CASRSETGLAGIQYF.

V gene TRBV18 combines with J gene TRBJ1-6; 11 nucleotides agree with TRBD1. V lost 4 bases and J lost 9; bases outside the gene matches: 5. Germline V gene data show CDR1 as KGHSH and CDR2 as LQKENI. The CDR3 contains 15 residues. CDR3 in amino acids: CASSLGQGAASPLHF. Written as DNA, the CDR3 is TGTGCCAGCTCACTCGGACAGGGGGCCGCTTCACCCCTCCACTTT. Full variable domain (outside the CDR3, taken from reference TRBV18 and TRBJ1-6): NAGVMQNPRHLVRRRGQEARLRCSPMKGHSHVYWYRQLPEEGLKFMVYLQKENIIDESGMPKERFSAEFPKEGPSILRIQQVVRGDSAAYFCASSLGQGAASPLHFGNGTRLTVT.